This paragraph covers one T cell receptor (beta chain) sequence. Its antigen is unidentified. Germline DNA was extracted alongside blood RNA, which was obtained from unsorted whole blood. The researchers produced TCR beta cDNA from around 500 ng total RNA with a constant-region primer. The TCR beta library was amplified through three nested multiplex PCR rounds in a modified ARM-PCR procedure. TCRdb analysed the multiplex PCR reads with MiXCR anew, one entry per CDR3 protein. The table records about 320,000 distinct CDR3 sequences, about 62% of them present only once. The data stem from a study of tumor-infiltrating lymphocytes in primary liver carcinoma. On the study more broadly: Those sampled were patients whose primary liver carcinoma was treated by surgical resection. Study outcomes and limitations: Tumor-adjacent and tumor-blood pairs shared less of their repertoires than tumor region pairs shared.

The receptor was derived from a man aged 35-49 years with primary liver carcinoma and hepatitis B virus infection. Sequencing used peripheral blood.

The CDR3 sequence: CASSPTSGGNYEQYF. For the CDR3, the DNA is TGTGCCAGCAGCCCGACTAGCGGGGGTAACTACGAGCAGTACTTC. The chain joins TRBV28 to TRBJ2-7, with 12 bases fitting TRBD2. This CDR3 is built from 15 residues. With V trimmed by 6 bases and J by 3 bases, 6 bases remained unmatched. Germline V lookup: CDR1 MDHEN, CDR2 SYDVKM.